The 5 T cell receptor beta chains given below trace back to one sample, sequenced in a study of T cells in Graves' hyperthyroidism and ophthalmopathy. Amplification of TCR beta CDR3 regions was performed using RNA transcripts as template. A set of HTBI primers served as the primers for a first-round RT-PCR of the TCR CDR3. TCRdb independently ran MiXCR on the multiplex PCR reads; one entry per CDR3 protein. The table includes approximately 610,000 distinct CDR3 sequences, 14% to 15% detected once. Source material: blood. These receptors came from a middle-aged woman with Graves' ophthalmopathy.

The sample holds many counts of this clonotype. This chain links TRBV19 with TRBJ1-3; tentative D call: TRBD1 (5 bases). This CDR3 is built from 14 residues. Germline loops: CDR1 LNHDA, CDR2 SQIVND (reference sequence). V dropped 10 bases and J dropped 2 bases, with 15 bases sitting between them. The CDR3 reads CATSLGDAGNTIYF. CDR3 nucleotides: TGTGCCACCTCGCTCGGGGACGCTGGAAACACCATATATTTT. Drawing the rest from reference TRBV19 and TRBJ1-3, the complete variable domain is DGGITQSPKYLFRKEGQNVTLSCEQNLNHDAMYWYRQDPGQGLRLIYYSQIVNDFQKGDIAEGYSVSREKKESFPLTVTSAQKNPTAFYLCATSLGDAGNTIYFGEGSWLTVV.

This clonotype came up many times. The V and J genes are TRBV6-5 and TRBJ1-2; TRBD1 matches 10 bases. Germline V gene sequence: CDR1 MNHEY, CDR2 SVGAGI. The CDR3 has 13 residues. V lost 6 bases and J lost 11; bases outside the gene matches: 9. The CDR3 DNA follows: TGTGCCAGCAGATTACTGGGACAGGGGTTTTACACCTTC. This gives the protein CASRLLGQGFYTF.

Regarding this clonotype: At one end the junction does not follow the germline gene, possibly because of a read error. V and J are TRBV7-3 and TRBJ2-2; D gene ambiguous. The V gene's germline CDR1 is SGHTA and CDR2 FQGTGA. The CDR3 is 13 amino acids. This CDR3 reads CTSSLGHTGELFF. CDR3 sequence (DNA): TGTACCAGCAGCTTAGGACACACCGGGGAGCTGTTTTTT.

At least ten counts were recorded for this clonotype. One end of the junction varies from germline; a read error may be responsible. This chain joins TRBV19 and TRBJ2-7, with 11 bases matching TRBD2. The V gene's germline CDR1 is LNHDA and CDR2 SQIVND (reference sequence). This CDR3 has 14 amino acids. The CDR3 is CASSIAGGRHEQYF. The CDR3 region has the DNA TGTGCCAGTAGCATAGCGGGAGGGCGCCACGAGCAGTACTTC.

The chain employs TRBV7-8 and TRBJ2-2; the D gene is possibly TRBD2 (6 bases). The CDR3 consists of 15 residues. V lost 6 bases and J lost 1, with 12 bases in between. Germline values: CDR1 SGHVS, CDR2 FQNEAQ. CDR3 coding DNA: TGTGCCAGCAGTACAGCGGGTAGGAACACCGGGGAGCTGTTTTTT. Translating gives CASSTAGRNTGELFF.